The rows below give T cell receptor beta chains drawn from one sample of a study of shared clonotypes between healthy human individuals. Assay used: immunoSEQ multiplex PCR; TCRdb lists only in-frame clones, some missing. The table lists about a million clones, 76% of them singletons. Sample: memory CD4+ T cells sorted from blood. The receptor set was obtained from a man aged 18 to 30 in good health. CDR3s leave out the opening cysteine and the closing phenylalanine or tryptophan.

cdr3_aa j_call v_call
AGEGQPQETQY TRBJ2-5 TRBV30
ASSLRQGGSYEQY TRBJ2-7 TRBV7-2
ASRSRDNLGAQY TRBJ2-5 TRBV11-1
ASRGTANTGELF TRBJ2-2 TRBV7-2
ASSLGGLYPNEQF TRBJ2-1 TRBV28
ASSYSRGAGQPQH TRBJ1-5 TRBV6-5
ACEQLTMNTEAF TRBJ1-1 TRBV30
ASSQSRDNNEKLF TRBJ1-4 TRBV4-1
ASSLGTLRVYEQY TRBJ2-7 TRBV5-6
ASSSQGASTDTQY TRBJ2-3 TRBV18